This T cell receptor beta chain derives from a study of cytomegalovirus exposure and HLA in healthy donors. Germline V gene sequence: CDR1 LGHNA, CDR2 YSLEER. V shed 4 bases and J 0 bases; nucleotides not matched to a gene: 5. The CDR3 extends over 15 amino acids. Note on this clone: Its target is unknown.

This PCR relied on a set of 60 Vbeta primers and 13 Jbeta primers. The protocol was immunoSEQ multiplex PCR, while the TCRdb copy is restricted to in-frame clones and leaves out a portion. The data hold 35,000 to 55,000 clones, with approximately 60% observed a single time. Study results and limitations: Solely CMV serostatus was available to characterize immune exposure.

The J gene is TRBJ2-7, the V gene TRBV4-3; 8 positions agree with TRBD2. This sequence was found in a human donor in good health. Material: PBMCs. For the CDR3, the DNA is TGCGCCAGCAGCCCCGGGGGGGGGACCTCCTACGAGCAGTACTTC. It codes for CASSPGGGTSYEQYF.